This T cell receptor (beta chain) was identified in a study of immune heterogeneity within non-small cell lung tumors (dated by TCRdb to the late 2010s). For the study in its entirety: By histology, the tumors included roughly 9 non-squamous carcinomas, a few squamous cell carcinomas and 1 tumor not otherwise specified. The study combined whole-exome sequencing, RNA-seq and TCR beta repertoire sequencing of multiple spatially distinct regions from each NSCLC tumor to examine intratumoral immune heterogeneity. TCR repertoire analysis included under 65 tumor loci from under 19 patients, whereas transcriptome data included only about 48 loci from about a dozen patients. Binding of neoantigens to the HLA alleles of each patient was predicted with netMHCpan-3.0 for mutant peptides of 8 to 11 amino acids. Overall study outcomes, separate from this receptor: Identical dominant CDR3B clonotypes recurred across loci within a patient, yet different tumor locations also harbored unique high-frequency clones. High-frequency TCR beta clonotypes were found to be largely distinct between individual patients. Local T-cell repertoire clonality showed a statistically significant but moderate positive correlation with local tumor mutational burden (R 0.3 to 0.35).

Genomic DNA extracted from bulk tumor tissue served as TCR template, with 600 to 700 ng gDNA amplified per sample. During surgery, several biopsies were collected from each primary tumor and placed as far from one another as possible within the tumor mass. The study cohort was described as untreated, and the patients were newly diagnosed NSCLC cases having curative surgery. The donor group was made up of under 16 newly diagnosed non-small cell lung cancer patients undergoing surgery with curative intent. The resected tumor masses were reviewed by two independent pathologists. Only DNA and RNA samples of high quality went on to sequencing. From the cysteine through the phenylalanine, the CDR3 covers 13 amino acids. Just the 39-base CDR3 DNA is kept, in frame starting at base 1. The junction carries 10 bases between V and J, which are trimmed by 5 bases and 2 bases respectively. The CDR1 and CDR2 encoded by the germline V gene are MNHEY and SVGAGI.

The TCR beta CDR3 region was amplified with a multiplex PCR system whose first round of approximately 11 cycles used 32 V-gene forward primers and 13 J-gene reverse primers. The first PCR round was done with a QIAGEN Multiplex PCR Kit, and the primer sequences were filed in Chinese patent CN105087789A. A second PCR round added Illumina universal primers using the Phusion High-Fidelity PCR Kit. Paired-end sequencing of TCR libraries was carried out on the Illumina HiSeq X Ten platform at a read length of 151 bp. Per the authors' processing: Cutadapt was used to discard reads without multiplex PCR primers, PEAR merged the read pairs, and MiXCR with default settings called the CDR3 regions. Shannon entropy measured repertoire diversity, while clonality was calculated as one minus the Shannon entropy divided by the ln of the count of productive unique sequences. Clonotypes at a frequency of at least 0.5% were defined as dominant or high-frequency T-cell clones. In-frame beta chains were kept once TCRdb had trimmed the public reads at Q25 with fastp and called clones with MiXCR. Every entry covers one CDR3 protein and lists the most common genes and DNA from its rows. TCRdb assigned the V and J calls; the authors' analysis was not used. The table for this sample lists several thousand distinct CDR3 sequences; approximately 58% of them were counted only once. The biggest ten clones account for approximately 11% of the sample.

This clonotype was counted a few times. The clone's antigen remains unknown. No per-base quality is available; no much larger clone lies one base away. This receptor chain uses TRBV6-5 and TRBJ2-7; there is no confident call for the D gene. This clonotype was obtained from a man between 65 and 80 years old with non-small cell lung cancer. The specimen was lung tumor tissue. The CDR3 region reads CASSNTGTYEQYF. The nucleotide sequence is TGTGCCAGCAGTAACACTGGTACCTACGAGCAGTACTTC.